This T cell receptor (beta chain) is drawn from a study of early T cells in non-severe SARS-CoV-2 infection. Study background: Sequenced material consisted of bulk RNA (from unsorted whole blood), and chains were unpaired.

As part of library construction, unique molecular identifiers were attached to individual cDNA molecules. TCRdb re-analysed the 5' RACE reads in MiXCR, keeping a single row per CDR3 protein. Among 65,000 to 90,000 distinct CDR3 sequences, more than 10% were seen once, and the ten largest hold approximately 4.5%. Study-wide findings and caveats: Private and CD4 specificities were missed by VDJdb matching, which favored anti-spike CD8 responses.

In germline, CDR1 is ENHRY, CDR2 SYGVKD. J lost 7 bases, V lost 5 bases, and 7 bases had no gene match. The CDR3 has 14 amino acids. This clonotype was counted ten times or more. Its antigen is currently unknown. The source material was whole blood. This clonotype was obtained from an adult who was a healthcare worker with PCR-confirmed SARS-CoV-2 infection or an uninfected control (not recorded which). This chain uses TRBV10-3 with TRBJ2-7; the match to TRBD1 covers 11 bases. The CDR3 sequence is CAISRGQGAREQYF. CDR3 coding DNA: TGTGCCATCAGTAGAGGACAGGGGGCGCGTGAGCAGTACTTC.